These 22 T cell receptor beta chains were all obtained from the same sample, sequenced in a study of STAT3 mutations in large granular lymphocyte leukemia. General observations from the study: In T-cell large granular lymphocyte leukemia, about half of patients showed multiple immunodominant subclonotypes.

Antigens for these TCRs are unknown. Method: immunoSEQ multiplex PCR; TCRdb's copy keeps in-frame clones and lacks some. The sample lists about 2,600 clones, around 89% seen once, with around 93% in the top ten. Sequenced sample: peripheral blood mononuclear cells. Receptors were obtained from a woman aged 65 to 85 with T-cell large granular lymphocyte leukemia. Some clones in this sample may be carry-over from other donors' samples.

The genes are TRBV30 and TRBJ1-1; possibly TRBD1 for D (5 bases). The CDR3 extends over 11 amino acids. The V end lost 5 bases, the J end lost 1 base, and 5 bases lay between the germline ends. CDR1 and CDR2 from the germline V gene are GTSNPN and SVGIG (reference sequence). CDR3 nucleotides: TGTGCCTGGGACAGGAACACTGAAGCTTTCTTT. Its translation: CAWDRNTEAFF.

The CDR3 coding sequence is TGTGCCAGCAGTGTTTTAGGGAATACCTACAATGAGCAGTTCTTC. It encodes CASSVLGNTYNEQFF. The chain joins TRBV27 to TRBJ2-1, with no clear D. This CDR3 spans 15 amino acids. The V gene lost 5 bases and the J gene lost 2 bases, with 13 bases spanning the gap. Looked up from germline, CDR1 is MNHEY and CDR2 is SMNVEV (reference sequence).

V gene TRBV9 combines with J gene TRBJ2-3, with 8 bases aligning to TRBD1. The V gene's germline CDR1 is SGDLS and CDR2 YYNGEE. CDR3 length: 15 amino acids. With 0 bases clipped from V and 4 bases from J, the junction kept 4 bases outside the gene matches. The CDR3 DNA follows: TGTGCCAGCAGCGTAGCGAAGGGACAGGCAGATACGCAGTATTTT. It is translated as CASSVAKGQADTQYF.

The chain links TRBV30 to TRBJ2-2; 7 bases line up with TRBD2. J gave up 6 bases and V 3 bases, and 13 bases lay outside the gene matches. The CDR3 runs 16 residues. Germline loops: CDR1 GTSNPN, CDR2 SVGIG (reference sequence). The CDR3 sequence: CAWSPRSGAGSGELFF. DNA of the CDR3: TGTGCCTGGAGCCCAAGGAGCGGGGCGGGTTCCGGGGAGCTGTTTTTT.

This chain uses TRBV5-4 with TRBJ2-7; D perhaps matches TRBD1 (6 bases). This CDR3 region has 13 residues. V was cut by 5 bases and J by 2 bases, with 11 bases left in between. CDR1 is SGHNT, CDR2 YYREEE, per germline (reference sequence). The CDR3 is CASSQQGPYEQYF. CDR3 sequence (DNA): TGTGCCAGCAGTCAACAGGGACCCTACGAGCAGTACTTC. The full variable domain, completed using reference TRBV5-4 and TRBJ2-7, is ETGVTQSPTHLIKTRGQQVTLRCSSQSGHNTVSWYQQALGQGPQFIFQYYREEENGRGNFPPRFSGLQFPNYSSELNVNALELDDSALYLCASSQQGPYEQYFGPGTRLTVT.

The gene calls are TRBV30 and TRBJ1-1; D remains ambiguous. Germline V gene sequence: CDR1 GTSNPN, CDR2 SVGIG (reference sequence). V lost 1 base and J lost 1, with 7 bases in between. The CDR3 totals 13 residues. CDR3 protein: CAWSGQQNTEAFF. The CDR3 coding sequence is TGTGCCTGGAGTGGGCAGCAGAACACTGAAGCTTTCTTT.

The rearrangement uses TRBV18 and TRBJ1-4, with 7 bases aligning to TRBD1. With 3 bases clipped from V and 3 bases from J, the junction kept 10 bases outside the gene matches. The CDR3 is 17 amino acids. The germline V gene has CDR1 KGHSH and CDR2 LQKENI. CDR3 loop: CASSPFTGELANEKLFF. The CDR3 bases are TGTGCCAGCTCACCCTTCACAGGGGAGTTAGCTAATGAAAAACTGTTTTTT.

This chain uses TRBV5-1 with TRBJ1-3, with D hard to call. The CDR3 spans 14 residues. Germline values: CDR1 SGHRS, CDR2 YFSETQ. This chain's CDR3 is CPQDAREIGNTIYF. CDR3 in DNA: TGCCCCCAGGATGCCAGAGAAATTGGAAACACCATATATTTT.

V gene TRBV18 combines with J gene TRBJ2-7; D gene unclear. Germline CDR1 KGHSH, CDR2 LQKENI. This CDR3 region has 11 residues. Deletions cut 2 bases from V and 4 bases from J, with 3 bases between. CDR3 amino acids: CASSPKYEQYF. The CDR3 nucleotides read TGTGCCAGCTCACCAAAGTACGAGCAGTACTTC.

This chain joins TRBV30 and TRBJ1-5; 8 nucleotides agree with TRBD1. The CDR3 extends over 14 amino acids. Germline V lookup: CDR1 GTSNPN, CDR2 SVGIG (reference sequence). Trimming cost V 4 bases and J 3 bases; bases outside gene matches: 5. The CDR3 region is CAWKDRANNQPQHF. The DNA for the CDR3 is TGTGCCTGGAAGGACAGGGCGAACAATCAGCCCCAGCATTTT.

The chain employs TRBV29-1 and TRBJ1-2, with TRBD1 matching 8 bases. Germline values: CDR1 SQVTM, CDR2 ANQGSEA. The CDR3 spans 12 residues. V shed 8 bases and J 3 bases; nucleotides not matched to a gene: 5. Here the CDR3 DNA reads TGCAGCACCGGACAGGGCTACTATGGCTACACCTTC. This encodes CSTGQGYYGYTF.

The chain employs TRBV7-2 and TRBJ1-4; D might be TRBD1 (5 bases). The V end lost 8 bases, the J end lost 8 bases, and 18 bases lay between the germline ends. This CDR3 is 14 amino acids long. Germline CDR1 is SGHTA and CDR2 is FQGNSA. CDR3 amino acids: CASSSGISGEKLFF. The CDR3 DNA reads as TGTGCCAGCTCCTCAGGGATCTCTGGCGAAAAACTGTTTTTT.

The V and J genes are TRBV2 and TRBJ1-4; D may be TRBD1 (6 bases). V was cut by 5 bases and J by 7 bases, with 14 bases left in between. This CDR3 is built from 14 residues. Germline V CDR1 and CDR2: SNHLY, FYNNEI. The CDR3, as DNA: TGTGCCAGCAGTCTCACAGGGAAAGGTGAAAAACTGTTTTTT. This sequence encodes CASSLTGKGEKLFF.

This rearrangement joins TRBV29-1 to TRBJ2-7; D is undetermined. Germline CDR1 is SQVTM and CDR2 is ANQGSEA. V lost 4 bases and J lost 4, with 11 bases in between. The CDR3 runs to 12 residues. CDR3 DNA: TGCAGCGTTGGCAGGTCCCTTTACGAGCAGTACTTC. Translated, it gives CSVGRSLYEQYF.

This clone showed up just once. CDR3 loop: CASSVEGGLDEQYF. The CDR3 DNA follows: TGTGCCAGCAGCGTGGAGGGGGGGCTGGACGAGCAGTACTTC. The genes are TRBV9 and TRBJ2-7; a possible D gene is TRBD2 (7 bases). Per germline, CDR1 SGDLS and CDR2 YYNGEE. V lost 2 bases, J lost 5 bases, and 14 bases lay in between. The CDR3 contains 14 residues.

Here the CDR3 DNA reads TGTGCCAGCAGTTTATTAGGCGGGGAGCTAGCCAAAAACATTCAGTACTTC. Residues: CASSLLGGELAKNIQYF. The chain employs TRBV27 and TRBJ2-4, with D possibly matching TRBD2 (6 bases). CDR1 is MNHEY and CDR2 is SMNVEV in the germline V gene (reference sequence). V gave up 1 base and J gave up 0 bases, with 13 bases separating them. The CDR3 loop spans 17 amino acids.

J is TRBJ1-4 and V is TRBV9; D gene unclear. Trimming pared 1 base from V and 7 bases from J, leaving 14 bases between. The CDR3 contains 15 residues. CDR1 is SGDLS and CDR2 is YYNGEE in the germline V gene. CDR3 amino acids: CASSVMGLGGEKLFF. CDR3 sequence (DNA): TGTGCCAGCAGCGTAATGGGGTTAGGCGGTGAAAAACTGTTTTTT.

This clone was picked up one time. V is TRBV30 and J is TRBJ1-6; maybe TRBD1 (6 bases). This CDR3 is 13 amino acids long. Germline CDR1 GTSNPN, CDR2 SVGIG (reference sequence). The V end was cut by 3 bases, the J end by 7 bases, with 10 bases between. The CDR3 DNA sequence: TGTGCCTGGAGGCAAGGGGGGAATTCACCCCTCCACTTT. Amino acid sequence: CAWRQGGNSPLHF.

The rearrangement uses TRBV7-9 and TRBJ2-1; tentatively, D is TRBD2 (5 bases). The CDR3 runs to 16 residues. V lost 5 bases to trimming and J lost 8 bases, with 22 bases between them. Germline V gene sequence: CDR1 SEHNR, CDR2 FQNEAQ (reference sequence). The CDR3 DNA reads as TGTGCCAGCAGCCTAGGATGGACTCCCCCAACACATGAGCAGTTCTTC. It is translated as CASSLGWTPPTHEQFF.

The CDR3 DNA sequence: TGTGCCTGGAGCGACAAGACAGTTACCTACGAGCAGTACTTC. Translation gives CAWSDKTVTYEQYF. The chain recombines TRBV30 with TRBJ2-7; possible D gene TRBD1, 5 bases. V lost 3 bases, J lost 2 bases, and 14 bases lay in between. The germline V gene encodes CDR1 GTSNPN and CDR2 SVGIG (reference sequence). This CDR3 is 14 amino acids long.

The rearrangement uses TRBV30 and TRBJ2-3; D may be TRBD1 (7 bases). The V and J ends lost 6 bases and 3 bases respectively, with 19 bases between them. This CDR3 comprises 15 residues. The germline CDR1 and CDR2 sequences are GTSNPN and SVGIG (reference sequence). The CDR3 region has the DNA TGTGCCTGTGGATCCGGGGGACAGACAACAGATACGCAGTATTTT. Protein: CACGSGGQTTDTQYF.

This clone is a singleton in its sample. J is TRBJ2-5 and V is TRBV5-1, with D maybe TRBD2 (6 bases). CDR1 and CDR2 (germline): SGHRS, YFSETQ. The V end was cut by 0 bases, the J end by 5 bases, with 14 bases between. The CDR3 has 15 amino acids. The CDR3 region has the DNA TGCGCCAGCAGCTTGGCACTAGCCCGGGGCGAGACCCAGTACTTC. This codes for CASSLALARGETQYF.